The rows below give T cell receptor beta chains drawn from one sample of a study of molecular identifiers for immune sequencing clone quantification. TCRdb fed the PCR reads into MiXCR, producing one record per CDR3 protein. Seen here are some 88,000 distinct CDR3 sequences, roughly a fifth observed once, and the top ten hold 0.8% to 1.2%. Sequencing was carried out using naive CD8+ T cells from blood, with Jurkat cell RNA spiked in. These receptors all stem from a human donor in good health. Some libraries in this study had Jurkat cell RNA spiked in. Each CDR3 is given with its conserved first and last residue. D genes are given only for firm matches. A clone size is listed for some rows: how often the clone was seen (once, few, many), or a class if it is expanded.

v_call	clone_size	d_call	j_call	cdr3_aa	cdr3_nt
TRBV5-5	many	TRBD1	TRBJ2-3	CASSLPGQGTDTQYF	TGTGCCAGCAGCTTACCGGGACAGGGCACAGATACGCAGTATTTT
TRBV24-1	.	.	TRBJ2-1	CATSDGLTAEQFF	TGTGCCACCAGTGATGGATTGACGGCAGAGCAGTTCTTC
TRBV30	.	TRBD2	TRBJ2-1	CAWTGGSVDNEQFF	TGTGCCTGGACAGGCGGGAGCGTTGACAATGAGCAGTTCTTC
TRBV7-9	.	TRBD2	TRBJ2-3	CASSGTTSSTNTRYF	TGTGCCAGCAGTGGGACTACGTCTAGCACAAATACGCGGTATTTT
TRBV24-1	many	TRBD2	TRBJ2-5	CATSDSGLAVQETQYF	TGTGCCACCAGTGATTCCGGACTAGCAGTCCAAGAGACCCAGTACTTC
TRBV10-3	many	TRBD2	TRBJ2-4	CAISADYLGLAARVQYF	TGTGCCATCAGCGCAGATTATTTAGGACTAGCGGCTAGGGTTCAGTACTTC
TRBV19	.	.	TRBJ2-1	CASSIGGGNSYNEQFF	TGTGCCAGTAGTATCGGAGGAGGGAACTCCTACAATGAGCAGTTCTTC
TRBV29-1	.	.	TRBJ2-1	CSVNSYYNEQFF	TGCAGCGTCAACAGTTACTACAATGAGCAGTTCTTC
TRBV20-1	few	TRBD1	TRBJ1-1	CSARDPGGLTEAFF	TGCAGTGCTAGGGACCCAGGGGGCCTCACTGAAGCTTTCTTT
TRBV28	many	.	TRBJ1-5	CASSLWQGNNQPQHF	TGTGCCAGCAGTTTATGGCAGGGAAACAATCAGCCCCAGCATTTT
TRBV27	many	.	TRBJ2-7	CASSPGTLEQYF	TGTGCCAGCAGCCCCGGGACGCTCGAGCAGTACTTC
TRBV3-1	many	.	TRBJ2-5	CASSPTPLADQETQYF	TGTGCCAGCAGCCCGACCCCCCTTGCGGACCAAGAGACCCAGTACTTC
TRBV9	few	.	TRBJ2-7	CASSLETGYSDEQYF	TGTGCCAGCAGCCTGGAGACAGGTTACAGCGACGAGCAGTACTTC
TRBV7-9	many	TRBD1	TRBJ1-2	CASSFPGQNYGYTF	TGTGCCAGCAGCTTCCCGGGACAGAACTATGGCTACACCTTC
TRBV29-1	many	.	TRBJ2-3	CSAQVDTQYF	TGCAGCGCGCAAGTAGATACGCAGTATTTT
TRBV7-9	many	.	TRBJ2-6	CASSRTSGANVLTF	TGTGCCAGCAGTCGCACCTCCGGGGCCAACGTCCTGACTTTC
TRBV7-9	many	.	TRBJ2-3	CASSPLGGSTDTQYF	TGTGCCAGCAGCCCCCTAGGGGGAAGCACAGATACGCAGTATTTT
TRBV12-3/TRBV12-4	.	TRBD2	TRBJ2-3	CASSSGASGGSIETDTQYF	TGTGCCAGCAGTTCGGGGGCTAGCGGGGGGTCTATCGAAACAGATACGCAGTATTTT
TRBV7-9	.	.	TRBJ1-1	CAPEPERGWDTEAFF	TGTGCCCCCGAACCCGAAAGAGGATGGGACACTGAAGCTTTCTTT
TRBV7-6	many	.	TRBJ1-1	CASSLFGPNTEAFF	TGTGCCAGCAGCTTATTTGGGCCGAACACTGAAGCTTTCTTT
TRBV4-1	few	.	TRBJ2-1	CASSQDQSLGLSEQFF	TGCGCCAGCAGCCAAGATCAGAGTCTGGGTTTGAGTGAGCAGTTCTTC
TRBV30	many	.	TRBJ2-1	CAWSQPGAYNEQFF	TGTGCCTGGAGTCAACCGGGGGCCTACAATGAGCAGTTCTTC
TRBV5-6	many	TRBD2	TRBJ2-7	CASRQGTSGSGAYEQYF	TGTGCCAGCAGGCAGGGGACTAGCGGGAGTGGGGCCTACGAGCAGTACTTC
TRBV19	many	TRBD1	TRBJ1-2	CASSRTGADGYTF	TGTGCCAGTAGCAGGACAGGGGCGGATGGCTACACCTTC
TRBV29-1	many	TRBD1	TRBJ2-7	CSVEGKNPGQATYEQYF	TGCAGCGTTGAAGGAAAGAACCCGGGACAGGCGACCTACGAGCAGTACTTC
TRBV25-1	few	.	TRBJ1-2	CACWGDYGYTF	TGTGCCTGCTGGGGGGACTATGGCTACACCTTC
TRBV27	many	TRBD2	TRBJ2-3	CASSPRLAGTQDTQYF	TGTGCCAGCAGTCCTCGACTAGCGGGGACCCAAGATACGCAGTATTTT
TRBV19	.	.	TRBJ1-2	CASRRGDYGYTF	TGTGCCAGTAGGCGGGGGGACTATGGCTACACCTTC
TRBV5-4	many	TRBD2	TRBJ2-5	CASSPGTSGETQYF	TGTGCCAGCAGCCCCGGGACTAGCGGGGAGACCCAGTACTTC
TRBV30	few	.	TRBJ2-7	CAWSPGQTYEQYF	TGTGCCTGGAGTCCAGGACAGACCTACGAGCAGTACTTC
TRBV3-1	.	TRBD2	TRBJ2-2	CASSQGGGGGLFF	TGTGCCAGCAGCCAAGGCGGAGGCGGGGGGCTGTTTTTT